This T cell receptor (beta chain) was retrieved from a study of vaccination effects on CD4 cells after COVID-19. Sequenced by immunoSEQ multiplex PCR; TCRdb stores in-frame clones only, minus some. This table has about 41,000 clones, approximately 80% appearing once. A remark on this clone: Its specificity is unknown.

Unmatched junction bases numbered 4, after V lost 5 bases and J lost 5 bases. CDR3 length: 15 amino acids. CDR1 is KGHSH, CDR2 LQKENI, per germline. Within the ViraFEST assay, antigen-specific CD4+ T cells underwent expansion with viral peptide pools prior to sequencing. Upon completion of around eleven days in culture, CD4+ T cells were isolated. In the vaccine recipients, nucleocapsid antibodies were negative and there was no prior SARS-CoV-2 infection. Cells had half their medium changed to IL-2 medium on days 3 and 7. The source was CD4+ T cells from PBMCs cultured with HCoV-NL63 spike peptides, collected before COVID-19 vaccination. The chain combines TRBV18 with TRBJ2-5, with 14 bases matching TRBD2. The clonotype originates from a human donor who received a COVID-19 vaccine. Written as DNA, the CDR3 is TGTGCCAGCTCAACGGGACTAGCGGGGGAGGAGACCCAGTACTTC. This gives the protein CASSTGLAGEETQYF.